One and the same sample provided the 20 T cell receptor beta chains below, sequenced in a study of blood T cells in healthy people across ages. Using a J-beta primer mix together with a sample-barcoded 5' primer, a second PCR was run for about 6 to 12 cycles. TCRdb re-called the 5' RACE reads with MiXCR, one entry per CDR3 protein. The sample records around 580,000 distinct CDR3 sequences, around 48% being singletons. The sample comprised blood. The receptors were sampled from a man older than 75 in good health.

This chain links TRBV10-3 with TRBJ2-1; 11 bases map to TRBD2. V was clipped by 4 bases and J by 3 bases; unmatched bases: 2. Germline V lookup: CDR1 ENHRY, CDR2 SYGVKD. This CDR3 comprises 15 residues. In DNA form, the CDR3 reads TGTGCCATCAGTGGGGGACTAGCGGACTACAATGAGCAGTTCTTC. This codes for CAISGGLADYNEQFF.

This clonotype has more than one count but fewer than ten. This chain uses TRBV20-1 with TRBJ2-1; 9 positions agree with TRBD2. This CDR3 contains 15 residues. Losses at the gene ends were 3 bases for V and 3 bases for J; bases not matched to a gene: 6. Germline V gene data show CDR1 as DFQATT and CDR2 as SNEGSKA (reference sequence). CDR3 region: CSARGLAPYYNEQFF. The CDR3 bases are TGCAGTGCTAGGGGACTAGCCCCCTACTACAATGAGCAGTTCTTC.

The gene calls are TRBV7-9 and TRBJ1-6, with 8 bases lining up with TRBD1. V shed 1 base, J shed 7 bases, and the junction held 6 bases outside the gene matches. The CDR3 spans 16 residues. From germline, CDR1 is SEHNR and CDR2 FQNEAQ (reference sequence). CDR3 nucleotide sequence: TGTGCCAGCAGCTTAGGGACAGGGAGGAACAATTCACCCCTCCACTTT. Translating it yields CASSLGTGRNNSPLHF. Combining the CDR3 with reference TRBV7-9 and TRBJ1-6 gives the whole variable domain DTGVSQNPRHKITKRGQNVTFRCDPISEHNRLYWYRQTLGQGPEFLTYFQNEAQLEKSRLLSDRFSAERPKGSFSTLEIQRTEQGDSAMYLCASSLGTGRNNSPLHFGNGTRLTVT.

The V gene is TRBV7-9, the J gene TRBJ2-1, with no clear D. CDR3 length: 15 amino acids. V dropped 4 bases and J dropped 5 bases, with 15 bases sitting between them. Germline V gives CDR1 SEHNR, CDR2 FQNEAQ (reference sequence). In DNA form, the CDR3 reads TGTGCCAGCAGCTATTCTGGCGGATACAACAATGAGCAGTTCTTC. Translation gives CASSYSGGYNNEQFF.

This clonotype has a handful of counts. V is TRBV7-2 and J is TRBJ2-1; tentatively, D is TRBD1 (6 bases). Germline CDR1 reads SGHTA; CDR2 reads FQGNSA. Trimming removed 6 bases at V and 1 base at J, with 13 bases between. CDR3 length: 15 residues. The CDR3 region has the DNA TGTGCCAGCAGTTCAATCAGGGGTTCCTACAATGAGCAGTTCTTC. Protein: CASSSIRGSYNEQFF.

In its sample, this clonotype was seen once. The chain employs TRBV28 and TRBJ2-1; D not certain. The CDR3 consists of 12 residues. V was shortened by 2 bases and J by 7 bases, with 6 bases between the two germline ends. Germline-derived CDR1 and CDR2 are MDHEN and SYDVKM. The CDR3 sequence: CASSLAWNEQFF. CDR3 in DNA: TGTGCCAGCAGTTTAGCCTGGAATGAGCAGTTCTTC.

J is TRBJ2-7 and V is TRBV5-5; D not certain. The CDR3 contains 13 residues. Trimming shortened V by 3 bases and J by 7 bases, and 14 bases separated the two germline ends. Germline assignment: CDR1 SGHKS and CDR2 YYEKEE (reference sequence). DNA for the CDR3: TGTGCCAGCAGCTCCTCCCACGGGCTGGAGCAGTACTTC. This codes for CASSSSHGLEQYF.

This clonotype was counted only a few times. The V call is TRBV10-3, the J call TRBJ2-7; TRBD1 aligns across 9 bases. The CDR3 is 12 amino acids. The junction had 1 base not matched to a gene; V was cut back by 4 bases and J by 6 bases. Germline-derived CDR1 and CDR2 are ENHRY and SYGVKD. The CDR3 DNA sequence: TGTGCCATCAGTGGGGACAGGGCCGAGCAGTACTTC. It codes for CAISGDRAEQYF.

This clonotype was found a few times. This rearrangement joins TRBV9 to TRBJ2-5; TRBD2 matches at 15 bases. The CDR3 loop spans 16 amino acids. Losses at the gene ends were 2 bases for V and 4 bases for J; bases not matched to a gene: 3. In germline, CDR1 is SGDLS, CDR2 YYNGEE. The CDR3 nucleotides read TGTGCCAGCAGCGTCGGGACTAGCGGGAGGATAGAGACCCAGTACTTC. This codes for CASSVGTSGRIETQYF.

The chain has TRBV7-2 and TRBJ1-6; tentative D call: TRBD1 (5 bases). The CDR3 is 14 amino acids. Germline lookup yields CDR1 SGHTA and CDR2 FQGNSA. Deletions cut 1 base from V and 10 bases from J, with 11 bases between. The CDR3 spells CASSLEGRGSPLHF. The DNA of the CDR3 is TGTGCCAGCAGCTTAGAGGGGCGGGGCTCACCCCTCCACTTT.

The genes are TRBV3-1 and TRBJ1-1; 8 nucleotides agree with TRBD1. Germline V gene sequence: CDR1 LGHDT, CDR2 YNNKEL (reference sequence). After removal of 3 bases from V and 4 bases from J, the junction contained 1 base not matched to a gene. The CDR3 has 13 amino acids. CDR3 in amino acids: CASSHTGGTEAFF. For the CDR3, the DNA is TGTGCCAGCAGCCACACAGGGGGCACTGAAGCTTTCTTT.

J is TRBJ2-6 and V is TRBV20-1; no clear D gene. The germline V gene has CDR1 DFQATT and CDR2 SNEGSKA (reference sequence). The CDR3 extends over 12 amino acids. V gave up 4 bases and J gave up 3 bases, with 4 bases separating them. CDR3 sequence reads: CSAMSGANVLTF. The CDR3 coding sequence is TGCAGTGCTATGAGTGGGGCCAACGTCCTGACTTTC.

Note on this clonotype: One end of the junction is discordant with germline, which a read error may explain. The genes are TRBV7-7 and TRBJ2-5, with D perhaps matching TRBD1 (5 bases). This CDR3 has 14 amino acids. The germline gives CDR1 SSHAT, CDR2 FNYEAQ (reference sequence). CDR3 in amino acids: CASSLQGQQETQYF. As DNA, the CDR3 is TGTGCTAGCAGCTTGCAGGGCCAACAAGAGACCCAGTACTTC.

This clonotype was counted only a few times. The chain uses TRBV7-9 and TRBJ2-3; no reliable D call. This CDR3 has 14 residues. Germline CDR1 and CDR2: SEHNR and FQNEAQ (reference sequence). V gave up 6 bases and J gave up 1 base, with 11 bases separating them. DNA of the CDR3: TGTGCCAGCAGTGCCGTGGACGGCACAGATACGCAGTATTTT. Translation gives CASSAVDGTDTQYF.

The chain uses TRBV20-1 and TRBJ2-5; tentative D call: TRBD1 (7 bases). The CDR3 covers 14 residues. Per the germline V gene, CDR1 is DFQATT and CDR2 is SNEGSKA (reference sequence). Trimming pared 0 bases from V and 5 bases from J, leaving 13 bases between. DNA of the CDR3: TGCAGTGCTAGAGATGTGACAGGGAGGGAGACCCAGTACTTC. Its protein product is CSARDVTGRETQYF.

The chain joins TRBV7-2 to TRBJ2-7, with D perhaps TRBD1 (6 bases). Germline V CDR1 and CDR2: SGHTA, FQGNSA. The CDR3 has 13 amino acids. Between the trimmed V and J ends, which lost 1 base and 12 bases, there was a span of 16 bases. The CDR3 loop is CASSLDRVETRYF. The DNA of the CDR3 is TGTGCCAGCAGCTTAGACAGGGTCGAGACCCGGTACTTC.

The chain links TRBV7-2 to TRBJ2-5; TRBD1 or TRBD2 may be the D gene (6 bases each). There are 15 residues in the CDR3. The germline gives CDR1 SGHTA, CDR2 FQGNSA. V dropped 4 bases and J dropped 12 bases, with 24 bases sitting between them. CDR3 bases: TGTGCCAGCAGCTGTCAAAGCGGTCTAGGGGGGTTAAAGTACTTC. Its protein product is CASSCQSGLGGLKYF.

J is TRBJ2-3 and V is TRBV7-8, with TRBD2 matching over 8 bases. Unmatched junction bases numbered 7, after V lost 5 bases and J lost 6 bases. CDR1 is SGHVS, CDR2 FQNEAQ, per germline. The CDR3 is made up of 14 amino acids. This chain's CDR3 is CASSLWTSQDTQYF. CDR3 nucleotides: TGTGCCAGCAGCCTCTGGACTAGCCAGGATACGCAGTATTTT.

The V and J genes are TRBV10-3 and TRBJ2-3; 10 nucleotides agree with TRBD2. The V segment lost 5 bases and the J segment 4 bases; nucleotides outside the gene matches: 3. Per the germline V gene, CDR1 is ENHRY and CDR2 is SYGVKD. The CDR3 covers 14 residues. The CDR3 protein is CAISLAGVPDTQYF. CDR3 nucleotides: TGTGCCATCAGTCTAGCGGGAGTCCCAGATACGCAGTATTTT.

The sample holds one count of this clonotype. The chain uses TRBV7-2 and TRBJ1-1; possibly TRBD1 for D (5 bases). This CDR3 region has 14 residues. Trimming took off 5 bases at V and 6 bases at J, with 16 bases between the two ends. CDR1 is SGHTA, CDR2 FQGNSA, per germline. For the CDR3, the DNA is TGTGCCAGCAGCCCCAGGGTCAGGGTCGCTGAAGCTTTCTTT. The encoded protein is CASSPRVRVAEAFF. Filled out from reference TRBV7-2 and TRBJ1-1, the complete variable domain reads GAGVSQSPSNKVTEKGKDVELRCDPISGHTALYWYRQSLGQGLEFLIYFQGNSAPDKSGLPSDRFSAERTGGSVSTLTIQRTQQEDSAVYLCASSPRVRVAEAFFGQGTRLTVV.